One and the same sample provided the 32 T cell receptor beta chains below, sequenced in a study of glioma-infiltrating T cells. TCR alpha and beta CDR3 regions were amplified from RNA using iRepertoire nested multiplex PCR. TCRdb reprocessed the multiplex PCR reads with MiXCR, giving one entry per CDR3 protein. This sample has under 150,000 distinct CDR3 sequences; around 42% occur once, and the top ten carry 20% to 25%. Sequencing was done on a sample of glioma tissue, nonneoplastic brain tissue, or PBMCs (not recorded which). The receptors were sampled from a human donor with low-grade glioma or glioblastoma, undergoing nonglioma brain surgery, or in good health (not recorded which).

The rearrangement links TRBV28 to TRBJ2-1; D remains unclear. Germline V lookup: CDR1 MDHEN, CDR2 SYDVKM. Trimming stripped 2 bases from V and 7 bases from J, with 9 bases between. This CDR3 comprises 13 residues. The CDR3 sequence: CASSLGFVNEQFF. The CDR3 coding sequence is TGTGCCAGCAGTTTAGGATTTGTAAATGAGCAGTTCTTC.

This clonotype is medium-sized. The chain uses TRBV6-1 and TRBJ2-1; TRBD2 aligns across 11 bases. CDR3 length equals 15 residues. Germline CDR1 reads MNHNS; CDR2 reads SASEGT. J lost 1 base, V lost 7 bases, and 3 bases had no gene match. Here the CDR3 DNA reads TGTGCCAGCAAGCGACTAGCGGGGTCCTACAATGAGCAGTTCTTC. Translation gives CASKRLAGSYNEQFF.

This clonotype appeared a few times. V and J are TRBV6-6 and TRBJ2-1; D unclear. V was shortened by 0 bases and J by 8 bases, with 14 bases between the two germline ends. This CDR3 is 15 amino acids long. Germline-derived CDR1 and CDR2 are MNHNY and SVGAGI (reference sequence). CDR3 residues: CASSYSISGGYEQFF. The DNA of the CDR3 is TGTGCCAGCAGTTACTCGATTTCGGGCGGCTATGAGCAGTTCTTC.

In this sample, this clonotype turned up a few times. V usage is TRBV20-1 and J usage is TRBJ1-1; D remains unclear. Germline V gene sequence: CDR1 DFQATT, CDR2 SNEGSKA (reference sequence). CDR3 length equals 14 residues. V lost 3 bases to trimming and J lost 1 base, with 12 bases between them. The CDR3 loop reads CSASPLQSNTEAFF. In DNA, the CDR3 is TGCAGTGCTAGCCCCTTACAGTCGAACACTGAAGCTTTCTTT.

With respect to this clonotype: A clone one base away is much larger, so this may be a read error. This chain uses TRBV20-1 with TRBJ1-5; D remains ambiguous. Germline V gene sequence: CDR1 DFQATT, CDR2 SNEGSKA (reference sequence). The CDR3 is 15 amino acids. CDR3 in amino acids: CSARTFEVVNRPQHF. CDR3 coding DNA: TGCAGTGCTAGAACATTTGAGGTGGTAAATCGGCCCCAGCATTTT.

This clonotype has ten or more counts. Here the CDR3 DNA reads TGTGCCAGCAGCCGGGACAGCACAGATACGCAGTATTTT. Protein: CASSRDSTDTQYF. The V gene is TRBV6-1, the J gene TRBJ2-3, with D perhaps given as TRBD1 or TRBD2 (5 bases each). This CDR3 is 13 amino acids long. V lost 6 bases and J 0 bases, leaving 7 bases between the germline ends. CDR1 MNHNS and CDR2 SASEGT come from the germline V gene.

The chain links TRBV4-1 to TRBJ2-1, with D uncertain. CDR3 length: 15 amino acids. Germline values: CDR1 MGHRA, CDR2 YSYEKL. Trimming removed 4 bases at V and 0 bases at J, with 10 bases between. The CDR3 sequence is CASSPRVISYNEQFF. The CDR3 DNA follows: TGCGCCAGCAGCCCTCGGGTTATCTCCTACAATGAGCAGTTCTTC.

CDR3 loop: CSPTGGANEQFF. CDR3 coding DNA: TGCAGTCCCACCGGGGGGGCAAATGAGCAGTTCTTC. This chain joins TRBV20-1 and TRBJ2-1, with 8 positions matching TRBD2. The trim removed 8 bases at V and 7 bases at J, leaving 7 bases unmatched. Germline V gives CDR1 DFQATT, CDR2 SNEGSKA (reference sequence). CDR3 length equals 12 residues.

V usage is TRBV4-1 and J usage is TRBJ2-5; D unresolved. The germline gives CDR1 MGHRA, CDR2 YSYEKL. V dropped 4 bases and J dropped 4 bases, with 16 bases sitting between them. This CDR3 contains 15 residues. For the CDR3, the DNA is TGCGCCAGCAGCCTAGAACAACGATTTGGAGAGACCCAGTACTTC. Translated, it gives CASSLEQRFGETQYF.

The V and J genes are TRBV4-1 and TRBJ1-5; D not resolved. CDR1 is MGHRA and CDR2 is YSYEKL in the germline V gene. The V and J ends lost 0 bases and 0 bases respectively, with 12 bases between them. This CDR3 comprises 17 residues. This chain's CDR3 is CASSQDNYGYSNQPQHF. The CDR3 coding sequence is TGCGCCAGCAGCCAAGATAATTATGGGTATAGCAATCAGCCCCAGCATTTT.

There are a few counts of this clonotype. This CDR3 reads CASSFPGDTQYF. CDR3 bases: TGTGCCAGCAGCTTTCCCGGGGATACGCAGTATTTT. The chain has TRBV7-2 and TRBJ2-3; D ambiguous. The CDR3 has 12 residues. Trimming shortened V by 3 bases and J by 6 bases, and 7 bases separated the two germline ends. CDR1 is SGHTA and CDR2 is FQGNSA in the germline V gene.

The V call is TRBV10-3, the J call TRBJ2-7; D uncertain. The V and J ends lost 6 bases and 0 bases respectively, with 6 bases between them. Germline V gene data show CDR1 as ENHRY and CDR2 as SYGVKD. CDR3 size: 12 residues. Here the CDR3 reads CAISQDSYEQYF. CDR3 DNA: TGTGCCATCAGCCAGGACTCCTACGAGCAGTACTTC.

The rearrangement uses TRBV2 and TRBJ2-2, with D possibly being TRBD1 (5 bases). CDR3 length equals 13 residues. V dropped 8 bases and J dropped 10 bases, with 17 bases sitting between them. CDR1 and CDR2 (germline): SNHLY, FYNNEI. CDR3 sequence (DNA): TGTGCCAGCCGTTTAACAGGCTTGGAGGAGCTGTTTTTT. Protein product: CASRLTGLEELFF.

This clonotype turned up a few times. The genes are TRBV4-3 and TRBJ1-2, with unresolved D. This CDR3 is 12 amino acids long. From germline, CDR1 is LGHNA and CDR2 YSLEER. V was clipped by 1 base and J by 7 bases, with 7 bases between them. The chain's CDR3 is CASSQGGFGYTF. For the CDR3, the DNA is TGCGCCAGCAGCCAAGGGGGATTTGGCTACACCTTC.

This clonotype was seen only a few times. The chain uses TRBV24-1 and TRBJ1-1; no clear D. Germline CDR1 and CDR2: KGHDR and SFDVKD. V was clipped by 6 bases and J by 1 base, with 8 bases between them. This CDR3 region has 13 residues. Here the CDR3 reads CATSSSGNTEAFF. For the CDR3, the DNA is TGTGCCACCAGTTCGTCTGGGAACACTGAAGCTTTCTTT.

This clonotype was seen once. Being one base from a much bigger clone, this may be a read error. The chain uses TRBV6-6 and TRBJ2-5; 9 bases line up with TRBD2. The germline gives CDR1 MNHNY, CDR2 SVGAGI (reference sequence). The CDR3 covers 15 residues. CDR3 in DNA: TGTGTCAGCAGTTACTCTCTAGCGGGAAGGGAGACCCAGTACTTC. It codes for CVSSYSLAGRETQYF.

This rearrangement joins TRBV29-1 to TRBJ1-1; D unclear. V was clipped by 3 bases and J by 0 bases, with 8 bases between them. This CDR3 spans 13 amino acids. Germline V gene sequence: CDR1 SQVTM, CDR2 ANQGSEA. Here the CDR3 reads CSVESPVNTEAFF. The CDR3 DNA follows: TGCAGCGTTGAGTCCCCCGTGAACACTGAAGCTTTCTTT.

This clonotype was counted between two and nine times. The chain recombines TRBV20-1 with TRBJ2-7, with TRBD1 identical over 7 bases. This CDR3 has 13 residues. With 6 bases clipped from V and 0 bases from J, the junction kept 5 bases outside the gene matches. CDR1 and CDR2 (germline): DFQATT, SNEGSKA (reference sequence). The CDR3, as DNA: TGCAGTGCACAAGGGACAGTCTCCTACGAGCAGTACTTC. It encodes CSAQGTVSYEQYF.

This clonotype was counted only a few times. The chain uses TRBV28 and TRBJ1-1; D is unresolved. Trimming removed 5 bases from V and 8 bases from J, with 15 bases in between. From germline, CDR1 is MDHEN and CDR2 SYDVKM. CDR3 length: 13 residues. The CDR3, as DNA: TGTGCCAGCAGTAAGATTCCAGGATCCGAAGCTTTCTTT. Its translation is CASSKIPGSEAFF.

This clonotype was recorded a few times. CDR3: CASSFGQGNTYEQYF. As DNA, the CDR3 is TGTGCCAGCAGCTTTGGACAGGGGAACACCTACGAGCAGTACTTC. V gene TRBV7-9 combines with J gene TRBJ2-7, with 9 bases that match TRBD1. The trim removed 3 bases at V and 2 bases at J, leaving 5 bases unmatched. CDR3 length: 15 residues. CDR1 SEHNR and CDR2 FQNEAQ come from the germline V gene (reference sequence).

The CDR3 protein is CASNVGGRGNQPQHF. CDR3 bases: TGTGCCAGCAATGTAGGAGGACGGGGCAATCAGCCCCAGCATTTT. The chain has TRBV12-3 or TRBV12-4 and TRBJ1-5; no clear D. The CDR3 length is 15 residues. V was trimmed by 7 bases and J by 2 bases, leaving 15 bases between them.

The chain uses TRBV20-1 and TRBJ1-2; 7 bases are a match to TRBD1. Per germline, CDR1 DFQATT and CDR2 SNEGSKA (reference sequence). The J segment lost 5 bases and the V segment lost 3 bases, leaving 6 bases of the junction unmatched. This CDR3 is built from 13 residues. The CDR3 nucleotides are TGCAGTGCTAGCAACCGGGACAGTTATGGCTACACCTTC. Protein: CSASNRDSYGYTF.

This clonotype was seen only a few times. V usage is TRBV6-2 or TRBV6-3 and J usage is TRBJ2-1; maybe TRBD2 (6 bases). V dropped 6 bases and J dropped 4 bases, with 10 bases sitting between them. The germline gives CDR1 MNHEY, CDR2 SVGEGT. This CDR3 region has 13 residues. In DNA form, the CDR3 reads TGTGCCAGCAGCCAGGCGGGGTACAATGAGCAGTTCTTC. Amino acids: CASSQAGYNEQFF.

The rearrangement links TRBV6-5 to TRBJ2-7; D is ambiguous. The CDR3 runs to 14 residues. The germline V gene has CDR1 MNHEY and CDR2 SVGAGI. V dropped 2 bases and J dropped 4 bases, with 12 bases sitting between them. CDR3 sequence reads: CASSYGIGSYEQYF. In DNA, the CDR3 is TGTGCCAGCAGTTACGGGATAGGATCTTACGAGCAGTACTTC.

As regards this clonotype: An end of the junction differs from the germline gene, which may be a read error. The genes are TRBV6-2 or TRBV6-3 and TRBJ2-7, with D unresolved. The CDR3 is made up of 16 amino acids. In germline, CDR1 is MNHEY, CDR2 SVGEGT. In DNA, the CDR3 is TGTGCCAGCAGTAACTCCGCCAGGACGAGCCCCTACGAGCAGTACTTC. It specifies CASSNSARTSPYEQYF.

The V call is TRBV20-1, the J call TRBJ2-3; 10 bases fit TRBD1. The V gene end was trimmed by 5 bases and the J gene end by 3 bases; junction bases not matched to a gene: 8. Germline CDR1 DFQATT, CDR2 SNEGSKA (reference sequence). The CDR3 is 15 amino acids. CDR3 sequence (DNA): TGCAGTGCTCGGAGGGGGGACAGGGGTACAGATACGCAGTATTTT. Translated, it gives CSARRGDRGTDTQYF.

This clonotype has ten or more counts. The chain has TRBV20-1 and TRBJ2-3; 8 bases match TRBD1. Germline trimming cut 6 bases from V and 3 bases from J; bases unmatched to any gene: 8. The CDR3 sequence is 14 residues long. The germline CDR1 and CDR2 sequences are DFQATT and SNEGSKA (reference sequence). The CDR3 here is CSAQIQGATDTQYF. CDR3 bases: TGCAGTGCACAAATTCAGGGGGCAACAGATACGCAGTATTTT.

This clonotype was seen more than once but under ten times. The CDR3 bases are TGCAGTGCTGTCCCGGGAACGGGAGGAAACACCATATATTTT. Protein sequence: CSAVPGTGGNTIYF. V usage is TRBV20-1 and J usage is TRBJ1-3; D unclear. The germline V gene has CDR1 DFQATT and CDR2 SNEGSKA (reference sequence). V shed 5 bases and J shed 4 bases, with 15 bases lying between them. The CDR3 runs to 14 residues.

V gene TRBV28 combines with J gene TRBJ2-5, with 7 bases aligning to TRBD2. Germline V CDR1 and CDR2: MDHEN, SYDVKM. V lost 3 bases and J lost 5; bases outside the gene matches: 9. This CDR3 contains 15 residues. The CDR3 region is CASSLWGRATETQYF. CDR3 coding DNA: TGTGCCAGCAGTTTGTGGGGGAGGGCCACCGAGACCCAGTACTTC. The full variable domain, rest sourced from reference TRBV28 and TRBJ2-5, is DVKVTQSSRYLVKRTGEKVFLECVQDMDHENMFWYRQDPGLGLRLIYFSYDVKMKEKGDIPEGYSVSREKKERFSLILESASTNQTSMYLCASSLWGRATETQYFGPGTRLLVL.

V and J are TRBV20-1 and TRBJ2-7; D is possibly TRBD1 (6 bases). The CDR3 contains 14 residues. Trimming removed 3 bases at V and 0 bases at J, with 12 bases between. The germline V gene encodes CDR1 DFQATT and CDR2 SNEGSKA (reference sequence). In nucleotides, the CDR3 is TGCAGTGCTAGGGGCCAGGGGAGCTCCTACGAGCAGTACTTC. This sequence encodes CSARGQGSSYEQYF.

This clonotype was observed many times. CDR3: CASRYPGTGGTEAFF. Here the CDR3 DNA reads TGTGCCAGCCGCTACCCCGGGACAGGGGGCACTGAAGCTTTCTTT. The chain combines TRBV27 with TRBJ1-1, with TRBD1 matching over 11 bases. The CDR3 is made up of 15 amino acids. V dropped 8 bases and J dropped 4; count of bases not matched to a gene: 9. Germline V gene lookup returns CDR1 MNHEY and CDR2 SMNVEV (reference sequence).

V gene TRBV20-1 combines with J gene TRBJ2-3, with 7 bases aligning to TRBD2. V shed 3 bases and J 5 bases; nucleotides not matched to a gene: 11. The germline gives CDR1 DFQATT, CDR2 SNEGSKA (reference sequence). The CDR3 has 15 residues. The CDR3, as DNA: TGCAGTGCTAGTGACTCGGGAGGCGTTGGAGATACGCAGTATTTT. It specifies CSASDSGGVGDTQYF.